The T cell receptor beta chain described here comes from a study of graft-versus-host responses after intestinal transplantation (dated by TCRdb to the early 2020s). Turning to the overall study: Multivisceral, liver-intestinal, or isolated intestinal transplants were received by the recipients. Graft-versus-host and host-versus-graft alloreactive T cell clones were tracked in the graft, circulation and bone marrow after intestinal transplantation using bulk TCR-beta CDR3 sequencing. Donor T cell macrochimerism was defined as a peak of at least 4% donor T cells among recipient peripheral blood mononuclear cells. Every recipient was given anti-thymocyte globulin induction, followed by around three years of maintenance tacrolimus and steroids. Samples from three later patients were sequenced in-house on an Illumina MiSeq with MiXCR processing rather than by the commercial service. A cohort of approximately 23 intestinal transplant recipients, including one retransplant, was enrolled, and 3 patients lacking pretransplant specimens were excluded. Alloreactive clones were identified by sequencing pre-transplant mixed lymphocyte reaction products and comparing these products with unstimulated pre-transplant donor and recipient T cells. The study at large found these results: Peak levels of circulating GvH clones were associated with declines in HvG clones early after transplant. The relatively low number and heterogeneity of intestinal transplant patients limited the conclusions. GvH clones were found in recipient bone marrow, and some of the GvH clones appeared earlier in ileal mucosa or blood, which is consistent with an intestinal mucosal origin. Patients with donor T cell macrochimerism had high GvH to HvG T cell clonal ratios in their allografts.

The protocol used for the library was the immunoSEQ multiplex PCR assay. For most patients, genomic DNA was isolated using the Qiagen DNeasy Blood and Tissue Kit and was shipped frozen to Adaptive Biotechnologies for TCR sequencing. For most patients, genomic DNA was subjected to high-throughput TCR-beta CDR3 sequencing by Adaptive Biotechnologies. The source study handled its data this way. Adaptive's ImmunoSEQ software supplied the TCR sequencing data for more than 15 patients, while MiXCR and VDJtools were used to process a few other patients. To correct CD4 versus CD8 sorting errors, any sequence found in both subsets at a frequency ratio below 5:1 was removed. Because the origin of CDR3 nucleotide sequences shared between donor and recipient could not be assigned, those sequences were removed. To be classed as alloreactive, a clone needed at least 2-fold expansion over unstimulated cells and a minimum CFSE-low frequency of 0.002% (template counts) or 0.001% (read counts). A clone was considered mappable if detected in the sequenced pre-transplant spleen, lymph node, or MLR CFSE-low populations of the donor or recipient. Cumulative frequency of alloreactive clones was calculated as a percentage of all sequences weighted by copy number. As stored in TCRdb, this immuneACCESS dataset retains in-frame rearrangements with V and J assigned. A fraction of the clones does not appear; measured against another copy, unresolved V genes explain less than half of the discrepancy, and the remainder lacks a known reason. V and J calls plus clone size are reproduced from that table; the DNA served to infer D and trimming. The sample table records around 110,000 clones; 90% of these occur just once. Approximately 0.17% of the sample is in the top ten clones.

From its cysteine to its phenylalanine, the CDR3 spans 14 amino acids. Only the CDR3 DNA stays, 42 bases, in frame from base 1. Taken from the germline V gene, the CDR1 and CDR2 loops are SGDLS and YYNGEE. After removal of 4 bases from V and 2 bases from J, the junction retains 3 bases not matched to a gene. The intended sense of this specimen's time point label: cells obtained before transplantation from donor or recipient. CD3+CD4+ and CD3+CD8+ populations were FACS-sorted from unstimulated pre-transplant donor and recipient cells taken from spleen or lymph nodes. The sample holds one count of this clone. Its antigen is currently not known. No base quality information exists; no much larger clone differs at one position.

The input for sequencing was unstimulated CD4+ T cells sorted from spleen or lymph node cells, taken before intestinal transplant. This clonotype was sampled from a human donor who received an intestinal transplant. This chain joins TRBV9 to TRBJ2-7, with TRBD2 identical over 10 junction bases. The CDR3: CASSPSGRAYEQYF. The bases are TGTGCCAGCAGCCCCAGCGGGAGGGCCTACGAGCAGTACTTC.